Below are 31 T cell receptor beta chains sequenced from a single sample in a study of CD8+CD57+ T cells in acquired aplastic anemia. Using genomic DNA as the template, TCR beta VDJ and CDR3 profiling was carried out. TCRdb processed the reads anew with MiXCR; each CDR3 protein has one entry. Among 260,000 or so distinct CDR3 sequences listed, 70% to 85% were seen once. Patients sequenced had flow cytometry evidence of CD8+CD57+ cell expansion. The specimen sequenced was sorted CD4+, CD8+, or CD8+CD57+ T cells (not recorded which) from PBMCs. The receptors originated from a human donor with aplastic anemia.

To note about this clonotype: Since no conserved phenylalanine or tryptophan closes the CDR3, a read error is the likely cause. The DNA is omitted, as the CDR3 cannot be located on it reliably, and the CDR3 follows TCRdb's listing. CDR3 residues: CASSWGQGHNYGY. This chain uses TRBV7-2 with TRBJ2-1; the table gives TRBD1 as D, unverified against the DNA. Germline assignment: CDR1 SGHTA and CDR2 FQGNSA. The CDR3 length equals 13 residues, ends included.

The gene calls are TRBV20-1 and TRBJ2-2, with 8 bases aligning to TRBD2. Germline lookup yields CDR1 DFQATT and CDR2 SNEGSKA (reference sequence). The CDR3 length is 12 residues. The CDR3 DNA reads as TGCAGCGTCGACGGGGGGGACGGGGAGCTGTTTTTT. Protein: CSVDGGDGELFF.

The chain employs TRBV19 and TRBJ2-1; D tentatively reads TRBD1 or TRBD2 (7 bases each). The germline CDR1 and CDR2 sequences are LNHDA and SQIVND (reference sequence). The V gene lost 3 bases and the J gene lost 4 bases, with 13 bases spanning the gap. The length of the CDR3 is 15 residues. CDR3 in amino acids: CASSMTGTTYNEQFF. The CDR3 bases are TGTGCCAGTAGTATGACAGGGACTACTTACAATGAGCAGTTCTTC.

The chain uses TRBV11-3 and TRBJ2-5; unclear D gene. V gave up 0 bases and J gave up 4 bases, with 9 bases separating them. Germline lookup yields CDR1 SGHNT and CDR2 YENEEA. The CDR3 runs to 14 residues. The DNA of the CDR3 is TGTGCCAGCAGCTTAGACCTGAAAGGAGAGACCCAGTACTTC. Its protein product is CASSLDLKGETQYF.

The chain combines TRBV9 with TRBJ2-1; 7 nucleotides match TRBD1. V gave up 3 bases and J gave up 10 bases; unmatched junction bases: 10. CDR3 length: 14 residues. Germline CDR1 reads SGDLS; CDR2 reads YYNGEE. For the CDR3, the DNA is TGTGCCAGCAGCGGCCCGGACAGGTCCTACGAGCAGTTCTTC. It translates to CASSGPDRSYEQFF.

The rearrangement joins TRBV15 to TRBJ2-3, with D possibly matching TRBD1 (6 bases). Trimming removed 4 bases at V and 0 bases at J, with 8 bases between. Per the germline V gene, CDR1 is LNHNV and CDR2 is YYDKDF (reference sequence). The CDR3 runs 14 residues. The CDR3 reads CATSIGQSTDTQYF. The CDR3 DNA sequence: TGTGCCACCAGCATAGGACAGAGCACAGATACGCAGTATTTT.

On this clonotype: Germline is not matched at one junction end, which may reflect a read error. The gene calls are TRBV9 and TRBJ1-6; D possibly corresponds to TRBD1 (5 bases). The CDR3 covers 14 residues. The germline gives CDR1 SGDLS, CDR2 YYNGEE. CDR3 bases: TGTGCCAGCAGCTTGAGGGACCGTAAGGGAGGAAACAACTTT. Amino acid sequence: CASSLRDRKGGNNF.

CDR3 DNA sequence: TGTGCCAGCAGCTTAGCCAGACAGGGGACAGATACGCAGCAGTTCTTC. This gives the protein CASSLARQGTDTQQFF. The chain couples TRBV7-9 to TRBJ2-1, with 8 bases that match TRBD1. From germline, CDR1 is SEHNR and CDR2 FQNEAQ (reference sequence). The CDR3 extends over 16 amino acids. V was pared by 0 bases and J by 11 bases, with 12 bases of the junction left unmatched.

The V and J genes are TRBV7-8 and TRBJ2-3; no definite D call. This CDR3 region has 11 residues. Germline values: CDR1 SGHVS, CDR2 FQNEAQ. The V end was cut by 0 bases, the J end by 14 bases, with 9 bases between. The CDR3 spells CASSLAGSTYF. As DNA, the CDR3 is TGTGCCAGCAGCTTAGCGGGCAGTACGTATTTT.

The chain combines TRBV29-1 with TRBJ2-7, with 12 bases aligning to TRBD1. CDR1 is SQVTM and CDR2 is ANQGSEA in the germline V gene. CDR3 length: 16 residues. With 5 bases clipped from V and 6 bases from J, the junction kept 14 bases outside the gene matches. Here the CDR3 reads CSVSGTGGGLPGEQYF. CDR3 sequence (DNA): TGCAGCGTTTCCGGGACAGGGGGCGGTTTACCTGGCGAGCAGTACTTC.

The chain carries TRBV11-3 and TRBJ1-2; 9 bases are shared with TRBD1. This CDR3 comprises 16 residues. V gave up 0 bases and J gave up 8 bases; unmatched junction bases: 10. Germline values: CDR1 SGHNT, CDR2 YENEEA. The CDR3 region has the DNA TGTGCCAGCAGCTTAGATCTGACAGGGGGAGAATGGGGCTACACCTTC. It specifies CASSLDLTGGEWGYTF.

On this clonotype itself: The junction and the germline gene differ at one end; a read error may be behind it. V usage is TRBV24-1 and J usage is TRBJ2-3, with D tentatively TRBD1 (6 bases). Germline CDR1 and CDR2: KGHDR and SFDVKD. This CDR3 region has 13 residues. The DNA of the CDR3 is TGTGCCAGCGTGGAAGGGGACACAGAGACGCAGTATTTT. This sequence encodes CASVEGDTETQYF.

For this clonotype: The CDR3 does not close with the conserved phenylalanine or tryptophan, likely indicating a read error. The DNA is omitted, as the CDR3 cannot be located on it reliably, and the CDR3 follows TCRdb's listing. The chain has TRBV7-6 and TRBJ1-2; the table gives TRBD1 as D, unverified against the DNA. The CDR3 length is 13 residues, termini included. Looked up from germline, CDR1 is SGHVS and CDR2 is FNYEAQ. The CDR3 is CASSSERGHGPPL.

This clonotype was observed a handful of times. This CDR3 reads CASSLHMNTEAFF. In nucleotides, the CDR3 is TGTGCCAGCAGCCTACACATGAACACTGAAGCTTTCTTT. This chain joins TRBV7-9 and TRBJ1-1; unclear D gene. V was shortened by 5 bases and J by 0 bases, with 7 bases between the two germline ends. This CDR3 has 13 residues. Germline CDR1 SEHNR, CDR2 FQNEAQ (reference sequence).

In its sample, this clonotype was seen once. The missing conserved phenylalanine or tryptophan at the end of this CDR3 makes a read error likely. Because the CDR3's place on the DNA is in doubt, the DNA is left out and the CDR3 is given as listed by TCRdb. The CDR3 loop reads CASGGAGSIRYV. This sequence joins TRBV7-9 and TRBJ2-4; TRBD1 is the table's D call, not checked against the DNA. The CDR3 adds up to 12 amino acids, both ends counted. Germline V gives CDR1 SEHNR, CDR2 FQNEAQ (reference sequence).

The table lists this clonotype with many counts. The V call is TRBV5-8, the J call TRBJ2-1; 7 bases line up with TRBD2. Germline assignment: CDR1 SGHTS and CDR2 YDEGEE. Germline trimming cut 4 bases from V and 8 bases from J; bases unmatched to any gene: 12. The CDR3 sequence is 15 residues long. CDR3 loop: CASSDLAEKTDEQFF. DNA for the CDR3: TGTGCCAGCAGCGACCTAGCGGAAAAGACGGATGAGCAGTTCTTC.

Note on this clonotype: The conserved final phenylalanine or tryptophan is absent from the CDR3, which likely points to a read error. The chain couples TRBV7-2 to TRBJ2-4; D gene unclear. V lost 8 bases and J 7 bases, leaving 12 bases between the germline ends. Germline V gene data show CDR1 as SGHTA and CDR2 as FQGNSA. The CDR3 is made up of 12 amino acids. DNA of the CDR3: TGTGCCAGCGGCGTAGCTGGGAACATTCAGTACCTC. Amino acids: CASGVAGNIQYL.

The chain employs TRBV6-1 and TRBJ1-2; TRBD1 is a possible D gene (5 bases). The germline CDR1 and CDR2 sequences are MNHNS and SASEGT. The V gene lost 6 bases and the J gene lost 4 bases, with 12 bases spanning the gap. The CDR3 has 13 amino acids. CDR3 nucleotide sequence: TGTGCCAGCAGGTCCGACAGAATCTATGGCTACACCTTC. Translating it yields CASRSDRIYGYTF.

V gene TRBV7-9 combines with J gene TRBJ2-3, with 12 bases that match TRBD1. The CDR3 is 15 amino acids. CDR1 and CDR2 (germline): SEHNR, FQNEAQ (reference sequence). The V segment lost 5 bases and the J segment 11 bases; nucleotides outside the gene matches: 11. DNA for the CDR3: TGTGCCAGCAGCCCGGGGACAGGGGGCTTCGATGAGCAGTATTTT. It specifies CASSPGTGGFDEQYF.

This chain uses TRBV7-9 with TRBJ2-7, with 7 bases fitting TRBD1. V shed 5 bases, J shed 7 bases, and the junction held 17 bases outside the gene matches. The V gene's germline CDR1 is SEHNR and CDR2 FQNEAQ (reference sequence). The CDR3 runs to 16 residues. CDR3 residues: CASSPPQGRNTAEQYV. The CDR3, as DNA: TGTGCCAGCAGCCCACCACAGGGGCGGAACACCGCGGAGCAGTACGTC.

Comment on this clonotype: At one boundary the junction diverges from the germline segment, which might be a read error. This sequence joins TRBV9 and TRBJ2-3, with D possibly TRBD2 on 5 matching bases. The CDR3 covers 13 residues. Germline V lookup: CDR1 SGDLS, CDR2 YYNGEE. The CDR3 loop reads CASSEGSSADTQF. The CDR3 DNA sequence: TGTGCCAGCAGCGAAGGGAGCAGTGCGGATACGCAGTTT.

This chain links TRBV24-1 with TRBJ2-1, with D possibly matching TRBD1 (5 bases). The CDR3 covers 11 residues. In germline, CDR1 is KGHDR, CDR2 SFDVKD. DNA for the CDR3: TGTACAACCAGGGCAGGCGGTGAGCAGTTCTTC. Translating it yields CTTRAGGEQFF.

Details on this clonotype: The limits of the CDR3 on the DNA are not certain, so only TCRdb's listed CDR3 is given. The chain recombines TRBV12-3 or TRBV12-4 with TRBJ2-7; TRBD1 is the table's D call, not checked against the DNA. The CDR3 numbers 14 amino acids, ends counted. The CDR3 spells CASSFGSGAGTQDV.

This clonotype was seen a handful of times. The chain employs TRBV5-6 and TRBJ1-1; no reliable D call. V lost 0 bases and J 8 bases, leaving 5 bases between the germline ends. This CDR3 is 11 amino acids long. Germline V lookup: CDR1 SGHDT, CDR2 YYEEEE. CDR3 protein: CASSLGEEAFF. In nucleotides, the CDR3 is TGTGCCAGCAGCTTGGGGGAGGAAGCTTTCTTT. Combining the CDR3 with reference TRBV5-6 and TRBJ1-1 gives the whole variable domain DAGVTQSPTHLIKTRGQQVTLRCSPKSGHDTVSWYQQALGQGPQFIFQYYEEEERQRGNFPDRFSGHQFPNYSSELNVNALLLGDSALYLCASSLGEEAFFGQGTRLTVV.

The genes are TRBV29-1 and TRBJ1-1, with D maybe TRBD1 (5 bases). CDR1 is SQVTM, CDR2 ANQGSEA, per germline. Deletions cut 8 bases from V and 7 bases from J, with 17 bases between. This CDR3 contains 12 residues. CDR3: CSHSWDGSEAFF. The CDR3 region has the DNA TGCAGCCACTCTTGGGACGGCAGTGAAGCTTTCTTT.

This clonotype was counted a single time. Because it lacks the conserved phenylalanine or tryptophan at the end, this CDR3 is likely a read error. The DNA is omitted, as the CDR3 cannot be located on it reliably, and the CDR3 follows TCRdb's listing. This sequence joins TRBV7-3 and TRBJ2-3; the tabulated D call, TRBD1, remains unverified against the DNA. The CDR3 adds up to 13 amino acids, both ends counted. Germline V gives CDR1 SGHTA, CDR2 FQGTGA. CDR3 amino acids: CASSQKGTWGETH.

V usage is TRBV9 and J usage is TRBJ2-1; 8 bases fit TRBD1. CDR1 is SGDLS, CDR2 YYNGEE, per germline. CDR3 length: 15 residues. V dropped 0 bases and J dropped 14; count of bases not matched to a gene: 13. This CDR3 is CASSVGGTGLTYEFF. DNA for the CDR3: TGTGCCAGCAGCGTAGGAGGGACAGGCCTTACCTACGAGTTCTTC.

Note on this clonotype: Given the absence of the conserved phenylalanine or tryptophan at the CDR3 end, a read error is likely. The chain links TRBV7-7 to TRBJ2-3; D tentatively fits TRBD1 or TRBD2 (5 bases each). CDR1 SSHAT and CDR2 FNYEAQ come from the germline V gene (reference sequence). CDR3 length: 13 amino acids. CDR3 DNA sequence: TGTTCTCCTAGGATCGGGGCCAGAACACTGCAGTATTCT. It is translated as CSPRIGARTLQYS.

The table lists this clonotype with a count of one. V gene TRBV11-3 combines with J gene TRBJ1-2, with TRBD1 matching over 7 bases. The CDR3 has 13 amino acids. The germline V gene has CDR1 SGHNT and CDR2 YENEEA. V lost 3 bases and J lost 7; bases outside the gene matches: 5. The CDR3 region is CASSLDRTGGYTF. CDR3 DNA sequence: TGTGCCAGCAGCTTGGATCGGACAGGTGGCTACACCTTC. Full variable domain (rest looked up from reference TRBV11-3 and TRBJ1-2): EAGVVQSPRYKIIEKKQPVAFWCNPISGHNTLYWYLQNLGQGPELLIRYENEEAVDDSQLPKDRFSAERLKGVDSTLKIQPAELGDSAVYLCASSLDRTGGYTFGSGTRLTVV.

This clonotype was seen only once. Germline and junction disagree at one end, which may indicate a read error. The gene calls are TRBV15 and TRBJ2-7; D is undetermined. In germline, CDR1 is LNHNV, CDR2 YYDKDF (reference sequence). This CDR3 contains 14 residues. CDR3 region: CATSKGSSKYDQYF. CDR3 DNA sequence: TGTGCCACCAGCAAGGGCTCCAGCAAATACGACCAGTACTTC.

The chain combines TRBV24-1 with TRBJ2-7, with a possible D match to TRBD1 (7 bases). V was trimmed by 10 bases and J by 3 bases, leaving 15 bases between them. CDR3 length: 13 residues. Germline V lookup: CDR1 KGHDR, CDR2 SFDVKD. The CDR3 region has the DNA TGTGCCACGGTCACAGGGGAGGACTACGAGCAGTACTTC. Its protein is CATVTGEDYEQYF.